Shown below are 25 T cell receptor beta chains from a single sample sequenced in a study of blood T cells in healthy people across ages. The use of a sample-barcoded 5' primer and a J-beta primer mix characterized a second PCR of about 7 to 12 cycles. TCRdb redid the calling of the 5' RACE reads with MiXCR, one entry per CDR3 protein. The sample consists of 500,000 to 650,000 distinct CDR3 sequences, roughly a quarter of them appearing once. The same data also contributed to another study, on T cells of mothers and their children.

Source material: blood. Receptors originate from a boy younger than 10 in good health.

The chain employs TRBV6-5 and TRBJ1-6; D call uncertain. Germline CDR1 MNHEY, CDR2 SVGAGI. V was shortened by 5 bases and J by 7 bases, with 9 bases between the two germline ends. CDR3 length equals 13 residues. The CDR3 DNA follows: TGTGCCAGCAGTAGAAGTTGGAATTCACCCCTCCACTTT. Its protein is CASSRSWNSPLHF.

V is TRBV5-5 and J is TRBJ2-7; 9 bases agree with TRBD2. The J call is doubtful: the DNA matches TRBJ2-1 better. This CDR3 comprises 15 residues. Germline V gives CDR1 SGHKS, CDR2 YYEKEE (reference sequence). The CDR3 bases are TGTGCCAGCAGCTTGTCGACTAGCGGAGACAATGAGCAGTTCTTC. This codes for CASSLSTSGDNEQFF.

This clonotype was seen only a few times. This CDR3 is CASSLRQISYGYTF. The CDR3 DNA follows: TGTGCCAGCAGCTTACGACAGATTTCCTATGGCTACACCTTC. V and J are TRBV7-2 and TRBJ1-2, with a weak D call TRBD1 (5 bases). Trimming left V 2 bases short and J 4 bases short, with 11 bases between. Germline V gene data show CDR1 as SGHTA and CDR2 as FQGNSA. The CDR3 contains 14 residues.

CDR3 sequence reads: CASSWTGGFTDTQYF. CDR3 DNA sequence: TGTGCCAGCAGCTGGACAGGGGGATTCACAGATACGCAGTATTTT. The chain carries TRBV7-8 and TRBJ2-3; TRBD1 aligns across 10 bases. Per germline, CDR1 SGHVS and CDR2 FQNEAQ. After removal of 4 bases from V and 2 bases from J, the junction contained 3 bases not matched to a gene. The CDR3 consists of 15 residues.

CDR3 amino acids: CASSSLQGLYTF. The CDR3 DNA reads as TGTGCCAGCAGTTCCCTACAGGGCTTGTACACCTTC. The genes are TRBV12-3 or TRBV12-4 and TRBJ1-2, with D perhaps matching TRBD1 (6 bases). The CDR3 has 12 residues. V gave up 4 bases and J gave up 11 bases, with 14 bases separating them.

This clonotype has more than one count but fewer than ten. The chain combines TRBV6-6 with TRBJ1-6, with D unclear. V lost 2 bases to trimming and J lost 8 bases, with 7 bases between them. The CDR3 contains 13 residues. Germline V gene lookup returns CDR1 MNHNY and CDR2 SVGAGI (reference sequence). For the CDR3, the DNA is TGTGCCAGCAGTTACGACAATTATTCACCCCTCCACTTT. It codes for CASSYDNYSPLHF.

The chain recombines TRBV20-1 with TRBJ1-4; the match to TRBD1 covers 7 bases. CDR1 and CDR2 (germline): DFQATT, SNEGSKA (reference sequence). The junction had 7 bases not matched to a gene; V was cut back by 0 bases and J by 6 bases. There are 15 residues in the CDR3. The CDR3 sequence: CSARDQAGGHEKLFF. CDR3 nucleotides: TGCAGTGCTAGAGACCAGGCAGGGGGGCATGAAAAACTGTTTTTT.

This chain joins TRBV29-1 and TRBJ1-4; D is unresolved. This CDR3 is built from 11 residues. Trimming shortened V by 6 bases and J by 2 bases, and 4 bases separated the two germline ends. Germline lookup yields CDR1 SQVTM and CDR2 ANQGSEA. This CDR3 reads CSVGTNEKLFF. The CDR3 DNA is TGCAGCGTCGGGACTAATGAAAAACTGTTTTTT.

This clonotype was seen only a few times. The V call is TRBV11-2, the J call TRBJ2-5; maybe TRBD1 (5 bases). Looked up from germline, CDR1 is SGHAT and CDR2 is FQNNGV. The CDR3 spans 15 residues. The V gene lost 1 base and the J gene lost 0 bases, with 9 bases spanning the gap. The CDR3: CASSLGQTYQETQYF. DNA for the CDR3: TGTGCCAGCAGCTTAGGACAGACGTACCAAGAGACCCAGTACTTC.

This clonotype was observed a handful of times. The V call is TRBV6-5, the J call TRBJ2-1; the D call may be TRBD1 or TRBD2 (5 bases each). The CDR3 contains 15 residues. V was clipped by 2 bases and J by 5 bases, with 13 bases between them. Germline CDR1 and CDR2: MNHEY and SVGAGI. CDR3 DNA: TGTGCCAGCAGTTACGGTTGGGGGACCGACAATGAGCAGTTCTTC. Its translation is CASSYGWGTDNEQFF.

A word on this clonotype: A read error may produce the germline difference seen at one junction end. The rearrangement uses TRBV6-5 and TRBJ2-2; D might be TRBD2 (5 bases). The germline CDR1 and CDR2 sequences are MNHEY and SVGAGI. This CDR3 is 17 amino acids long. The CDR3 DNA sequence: TGTGCCAGCAGATACTTGGTTGCGTCCACGGGGTCCGGGGAGCTGTTTTTT. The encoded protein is CASRYLVASTGSGELFF.

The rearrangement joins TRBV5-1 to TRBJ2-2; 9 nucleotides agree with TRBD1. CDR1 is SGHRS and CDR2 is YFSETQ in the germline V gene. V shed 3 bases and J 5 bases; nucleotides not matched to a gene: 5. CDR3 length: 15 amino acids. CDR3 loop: CASSSGQGRTGELFF. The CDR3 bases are TGCGCCAGCAGCTCAGGACAGGGGAGGACCGGGGAGCTGTTTTTT.

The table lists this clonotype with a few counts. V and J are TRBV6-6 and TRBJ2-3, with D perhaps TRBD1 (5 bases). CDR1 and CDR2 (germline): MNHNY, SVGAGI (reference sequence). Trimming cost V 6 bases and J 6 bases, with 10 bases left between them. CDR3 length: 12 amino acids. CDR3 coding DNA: TGTGCCAGCAGGCAGGGCTCCGATACGCAGTATTTT. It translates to CASRQGSDTQYF.

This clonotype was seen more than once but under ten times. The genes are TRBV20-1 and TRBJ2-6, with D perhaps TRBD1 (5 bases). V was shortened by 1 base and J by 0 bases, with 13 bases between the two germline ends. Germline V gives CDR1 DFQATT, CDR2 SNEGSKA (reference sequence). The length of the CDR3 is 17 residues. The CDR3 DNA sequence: TGCAGTGCTAGAGTCGGCGACAGCCCCTCTGGGGCCAACGTCCTGACTTTC. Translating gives CSARVGDSPSGANVLTF.

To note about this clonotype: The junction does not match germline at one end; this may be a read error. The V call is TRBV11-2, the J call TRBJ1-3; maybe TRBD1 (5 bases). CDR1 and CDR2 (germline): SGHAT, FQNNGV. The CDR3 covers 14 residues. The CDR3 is CAGSLRGDGNTIYF. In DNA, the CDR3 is TGTGCCGGCAGCTTAAGAGGGGATGGAAACACCATATATTTT.

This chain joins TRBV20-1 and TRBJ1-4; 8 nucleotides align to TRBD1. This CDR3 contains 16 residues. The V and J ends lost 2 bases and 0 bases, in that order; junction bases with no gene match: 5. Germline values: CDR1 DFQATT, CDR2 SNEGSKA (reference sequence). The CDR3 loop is CSARKGQAATNEKLFF. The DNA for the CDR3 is TGCAGTGCTAGAAAGGGACAGGCAGCAACTAATGAAAAACTGTTTTTT.

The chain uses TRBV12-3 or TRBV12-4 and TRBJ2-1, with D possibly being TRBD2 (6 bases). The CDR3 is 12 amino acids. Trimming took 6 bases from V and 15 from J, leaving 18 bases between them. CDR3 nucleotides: TGTGCCAGCAGCCCTCCGACGGGGGTCACGTTCTTC. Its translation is CASSPPTGVTFF.

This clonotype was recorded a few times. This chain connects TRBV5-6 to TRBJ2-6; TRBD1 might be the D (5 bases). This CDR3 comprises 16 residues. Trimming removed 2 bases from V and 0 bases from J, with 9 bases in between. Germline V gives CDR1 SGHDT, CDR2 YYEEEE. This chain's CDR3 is CASSFLQDSGANVLTF. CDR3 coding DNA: TGTGCCAGCAGCTTTCTACAGGACTCTGGGGCCAACGTCCTGACTTTC.

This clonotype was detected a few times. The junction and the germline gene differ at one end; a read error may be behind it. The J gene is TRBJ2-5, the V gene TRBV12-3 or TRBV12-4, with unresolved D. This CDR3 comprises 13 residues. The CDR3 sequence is CASSPDSQEAQYF. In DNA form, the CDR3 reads TGTGCCAGCAGCCCCGACTCGCAAGAGGCCCAGTACTTC.

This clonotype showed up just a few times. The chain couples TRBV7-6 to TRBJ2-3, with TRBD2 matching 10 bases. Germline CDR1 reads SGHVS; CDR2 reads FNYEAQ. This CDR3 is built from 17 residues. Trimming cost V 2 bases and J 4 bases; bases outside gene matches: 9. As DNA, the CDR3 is TGTGCCAGCAGCTTACCCCCAGCGGGAGGGGGGCCAGATACGCAGTATTTT. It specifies CASSLPPAGGGPDTQYF.

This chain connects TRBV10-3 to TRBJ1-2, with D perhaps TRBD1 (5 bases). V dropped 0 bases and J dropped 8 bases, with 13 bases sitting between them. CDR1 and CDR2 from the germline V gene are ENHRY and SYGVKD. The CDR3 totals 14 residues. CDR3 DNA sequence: TGTGCCATCAGTGAGTCGAGTACGGGACGGGGCTACACCTTC. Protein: CAISESSTGRGYTF.

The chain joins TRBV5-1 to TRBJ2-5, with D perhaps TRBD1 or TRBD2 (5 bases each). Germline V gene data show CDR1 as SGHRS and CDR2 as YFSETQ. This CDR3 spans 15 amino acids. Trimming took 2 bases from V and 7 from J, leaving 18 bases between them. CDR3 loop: CASSLPGPPKRTQYF. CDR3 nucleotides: TGCGCCAGCAGCTTACCGGGACCCCCCAAGCGGACCCAGTACTTC.

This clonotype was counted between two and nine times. The CDR3 protein is CASSIGTSETQYF. Written as DNA, the CDR3 is TGTGCCAGTAGTATAGGGACTAGCGAGACCCAGTACTTC. This sequence joins TRBV19 and TRBJ2-5, with 8 bases matching TRBD2. Germline lookup yields CDR1 LNHDA and CDR2 SQIVND (reference sequence). V trimming: 1 base; J trimming: 5 bases; junction bases outside the gene matches: 0. CDR3 size: 13 residues.

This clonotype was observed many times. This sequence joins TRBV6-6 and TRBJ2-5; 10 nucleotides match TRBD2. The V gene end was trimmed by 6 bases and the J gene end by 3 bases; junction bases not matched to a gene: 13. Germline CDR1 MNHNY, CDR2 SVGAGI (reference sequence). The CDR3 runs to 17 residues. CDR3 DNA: TGTGCCAGCAGGCCCCCCTCTAGCGGGGGTTCCAAAGAGACCCAGTACTTC. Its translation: CASRPPSSGGSKETQYF.

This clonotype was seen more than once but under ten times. CDR3 in DNA: TGTGCCAGCAGTTACTCGCACAGTAACACCGGGGAGCTGTTTTTT. Translation: CASSYSHSNTGELFF. The chain is built from TRBV6-6 and TRBJ2-2; no clear D gene. The CDR3 has 15 residues. Trimming took 0 bases from V and 2 from J, leaving 7 bases between them. Germline CDR1 MNHNY, CDR2 SVGAGI (reference sequence).